The 23 T cell receptor beta chains below all came from one sample that was sequenced in a study of graft-versus-host responses after intestinal transplantation. Sequencing was performed with immunoSEQ multiplex PCR; in TCRdb, only in-frame clones are kept and a portion is missing. This sample yields more than 10,000 clones, of which 93% are seen a single time; about 4.5% belongs to the top ten. Sequenced here: PBMCs, sampled roughly 1,100 days after intestinal transplantation. Receptor source: a human patient who received an intestinal transplant, so some T cells may come from the graft donor.

The gene calls are TRBV6-1 and TRBJ2-7; 7 bases map to TRBD2. CDR1 is MNHNS, CDR2 SASEGT, per germline. Trimming took 6 bases from V and 3 from J; bases not matched to a gene: 2. The CDR3 contains 12 residues. The CDR3 sequence: CASRRGSYEQYF. The CDR3, as DNA: TGTGCCAGCAGACGCGGGAGCTACGAGCAGTACTTC.

The CDR3 sequence is CASSFGPRWGSGNTIYF. Written as DNA, the CDR3 is TGCGCCAGCAGCTTTGGGCCCCGATGGGGGTCGGGAAACACCATATATTTT. The chain combines TRBV5-1 with TRBJ1-3, with D possibly matching TRBD1 (5 bases). The CDR3 contains 17 residues. V was cut by 2 bases and J by 4 bases, with 19 bases left in between. Germline loops: CDR1 SGHRS, CDR2 YFSETQ.

This clone was detected only a few times. The chain has TRBV7-9 and TRBJ2-7; 7 bases align to TRBD2. Germline assignment: CDR1 SEHNR and CDR2 FQNEAQ (reference sequence). There are 13 residues in the CDR3. V was pared by 3 bases and J by 4 bases, with 3 bases of the junction left unmatched. Written as DNA, the CDR3 is TGTGCCAGCAGCTTGGGACTACTTTACGAGCAGTACTTC. This encodes CASSLGLLYEQYF.

The rearrangement joins TRBV5-4 to TRBJ2-7, with D possibly matching TRBD2 (5 bases). Looked up from germline, CDR1 is SGHNT and CDR2 is YYREEE (reference sequence). V was pared by 4 bases and J by 5 bases, with 19 bases between. The CDR3 loop spans 15 amino acids. CDR3 region: CASSPPRDQPHEQYF. CDR3 bases: TGTGCCAGCAGCCCCCCCCGGGATCAGCCCCACGAGCAGTACTTC.

This clone turned up a few times. The J gene is TRBJ1-1, the V gene TRBV6-1; 7 positions agree with TRBD1. V trimming: 6 bases; J trimming: 6 bases; junction bases outside the gene matches: 10. The CDR3 covers 14 residues. The germline V gene has CDR1 MNHNS and CDR2 SASEGT. The CDR3 reads CASREQGGGPEAFF. CDR3 DNA: TGTGCCAGCAGGGAACAGGGAGGGGGCCCTGAAGCTTTCTTT.

The chain employs TRBV29-1 and TRBJ1-1, with D possibly TRBD1 on 5 matching bases. The germline V gene has CDR1 SQVTM and CDR2 ANQGSEA. The CDR3 runs to 13 residues. Trimming left V 1 base short and J 5 bases short, with 11 bases between. The DNA of the CDR3 is TGCAGCGTTGAAGGGCAGGGAAGAACTGAAGCTTTCTTT. Translating it yields CSVEGQGRTEAFF.

The chain combines TRBV18 with TRBJ1-1, with a weak D call TRBD1 (5 bases). Per germline, CDR1 KGHSH and CDR2 LQKENI. The CDR3 is 16 amino acids. Trimming removed 0 bases at V and 8 bases at J, with 19 bases between. The CDR3 coding sequence is TGTGCCAGCTCACCACCGGGGGTAAGAAGGGAGACCGAAGCTTTCTTT. Translated, it gives CASSPPGVRRETEAFF.

This clone was recorded once. The chain carries TRBV9 and TRBJ2-1; 10 bases map to TRBD2. Germline assignment: CDR1 SGDLS and CDR2 YYNGEE. The CDR3 is made up of 16 amino acids. With 3 bases clipped from V and 1 base from J, the junction kept 4 bases outside the gene matches. CDR3 in DNA: TGTGCCAGCAGCGGGCCGACTAGCGGGTCCTACAATGAGCAGTTCTTC. This gives the protein CASSGPTSGSYNEQFF.

Points on this clone: Compared with germline, one end of the junction differs, possibly owing to a read error. This chain links TRBV7-7 with TRBJ1-2; TRBD1 matches at 11 bases. Germline V gives CDR1 SSHAT, CDR2 FNYEAQ (reference sequence). The CDR3 has 16 residues. CDR3: CASSGGTGGPNYGYTF. The CDR3, as DNA: TGTGCTAGCAGCGGAGGGACAGGGGGTCCTAACTATGGCTACACCTTC. Full variable domain (rest looked up from reference TRBV7-7 and TRBJ1-2): GAGVSQSPRYKVTKRGQDVTLRCDPISSHATLYWYQQALGQGPEFLTYFNYEAQPDKSGLPSDRFSAERPEGSISTLTIQRTEQRDSAMYRCASSGGTGGPNYGYTFGSGTRLTVV.

For this clone: This CDR3 is also generated by other DNA sequences in the sample. The J gene is TRBJ1-2, the V gene TRBV4-1; D might be TRBD1 (5 bases). Germline lookup yields CDR1 MGHRA and CDR2 YSYEKL. Between the trimmed V and J ends, which lost 4 bases and 8 bases, there was a span of 14 bases. The CDR3 sequence is 13 residues long. The CDR3 DNA reads as TGCGCCAGCAGCCGGGGGTTATCCTTCGGCTACACCTTC. The encoded protein is CASSRGLSFGYTF.

This clone has a single count. CDR3 amino acids: CASSSSGTDYEQYF. In DNA form, the CDR3 reads TGTGCCAGCAGCTCCTCCGGGACGGACTACGAGCAGTACTTC. V is TRBV11-2 and J is TRBJ2-7; D may correspond to TRBD1 or TRBD2 (5 bases each). The CDR3 is made up of 14 amino acids. Germline V gene lookup returns CDR1 SGHAT and CDR2 FQNNGV. V was shortened by 4 bases and J by 3 bases, with 13 bases between the two germline ends.

This clone was observed a single time. The chain is built from TRBV25-1 and TRBJ1-3; perhaps TRBD1 as D (6 bases). Germline assignment: CDR1 MGHDK and CDR2 SYGVNS. The V end was cut by 1 base, the J end by 0 bases, with 16 bases between. CDR3 length: 18 residues. In nucleotides, the CDR3 is TGTGCCAGCAGTGAATCGGACAGCGCCGTCAGCTCTGGAAACACCATATATTTT. The encoded protein is CASSESDSAVSSGNTIYF.

The chain links TRBV18 to TRBJ2-2; possible D gene TRBD2, 6 bases. V shed 3 bases and J shed 6 bases, with 14 bases lying between them. The CDR3 sequence is 15 residues long. Germline CDR1 is KGHSH and CDR2 is LQKENI. In DNA, the CDR3 is TGTGCCAGCTCACCGGACCGGACGGGGGCCGGGGAGCTGTTTTTT. It specifies CASSPDRTGAGELFF. Combining the CDR3 with reference TRBV18 and TRBJ2-2 gives the whole variable domain NAGVMQNPRHLVRRRGQEARLRCSPMKGHSHVYWYRQLPEEGLKFMVYLQKENIIDESGMPKERFSAEFPKEGPSILRIQQVVRGDSAAYFCASSPDRTGAGELFFGEGSRLTVL.

The gene calls are TRBV7-9 and TRBJ1-2; D not resolved. The V and J ends lost 10 bases and 3 bases respectively, with 15 bases between them. The germline CDR1 and CDR2 sequences are SEHNR and FQNEAQ (reference sequence). This CDR3 has 13 residues. Here the CDR3 reads CAMQDRVDYGYTF. DNA for the CDR3: TGTGCCATGCAGGACCGGGTTGACTATGGCTACACCTTC.

The V call is TRBV29-1, the J call TRBJ1-3, with 7 nucleotides matching TRBD1. Trimming cost V 5 bases and J 2 bases; bases outside gene matches: 6. The CDR3 runs 14 residues. The V gene's germline CDR1 is SQVTM and CDR2 ANQGSEA. As DNA, the CDR3 is TGCAGCGTTTCACAGGGGACAGCTGGAAACACCATATATTTT. Translation: CSVSQGTAGNTIYF.

V and J are TRBV6-1 and TRBJ2-2; 7 bases line up with TRBD1. Trimming at V came to 0 bases and at J to 7 bases, leaving 11 bases not matched to a gene. This CDR3 is built from 17 residues. CDR1 is MNHNS, CDR2 SASEGT, per germline. Here the CDR3 reads CASSEAIRTGFFGELFF. The CDR3, as DNA: TGTGCCAGCAGTGAAGCAATTAGGACAGGATTTTTCGGGGAGCTGTTTTTT.

This chain uses TRBV9 with TRBJ2-5, with TRBD2 as a possible D gene (5 bases). Trimming removed 0 bases from V and 0 bases from J, with 9 bases in between. This CDR3 is built from 15 residues. The germline gives CDR1 SGDLS, CDR2 YYNGEE. The CDR3 sequence is CASSVVPGNQETQYF. The CDR3 DNA is TGTGCCAGCAGCGTAGTACCGGGGAACCAAGAGACCCAGTACTTC.

V usage is TRBV13 and J usage is TRBJ2-7; TRBD2 matches 7 bases. Germline V gene lookup returns CDR1 PRHDT and CDR2 FYEKMQ (reference sequence). V was pared by 1 base and J by 6 bases, with 6 bases of the junction left unmatched. CDR3 length: 14 amino acids. The CDR3 DNA follows: TGTGCCAGCAGCTTAGAGGACACGGGAGGCGAGCAGTACTTC. Translation gives CASSLEDTGGEQYF.

V gene TRBV7-2 combines with J gene TRBJ2-7; 9 bases map to TRBD1. This CDR3 spans 14 amino acids. V trimming: 5 bases; J trimming: 6 bases; junction bases outside the gene matches: 8. CDR1 SGHTA and CDR2 FQGNSA come from the germline V gene. CDR3 amino acids: CASSRDRVPLEQYF. CDR3 nucleotides: TGTGCCAGCAGCCGGGACAGGGTGCCCCTCGAGCAGTACTTC.

The chain couples TRBV18 to TRBJ2-1, with TRBD2 as a possible D gene (6 bases). The CDR3 is made up of 13 amino acids. Per germline, CDR1 KGHSH and CDR2 LQKENI. Trimming stripped 4 bases from V and 6 bases from J, with 10 bases between. The CDR3 loop reads CASSRGTGNEQFF. The CDR3 DNA sequence: TGTGCCAGCTCACGTGGGACTGGCAATGAGCAGTTCTTC.

The chain has TRBV6-6 and TRBJ1-4; a weak D match, TRBD1 (5 bases). Germline-derived CDR1 and CDR2 are MNHNY and SVGAGI (reference sequence). The CDR3 consists of 13 residues. V lost 7 bases and J lost 3, with 9 bases in between. The CDR3 region is CASMQGANEKLFF. In nucleotides, the CDR3 is TGTGCCAGCATGCAGGGAGCTAATGAAAAACTGTTTTTT.

This chain joins TRBV19 and TRBJ2-1; 8 bases map to TRBD2. V dropped 3 bases and J dropped 5; count of bases not matched to a gene: 12. Germline V gene data show CDR1 as LNHDA and CDR2 as SQIVND (reference sequence). The CDR3 sequence is 17 residues long. CDR3 residues: CASSILPFSGDNNEQFF. The CDR3 DNA reads TGTGCCAGTAGTATTCTTCCGTTTAGCGGGGACAACAATGAGCAGTTCTTC.

The chain joins TRBV19 to TRBJ1-4; D remains ambiguous. The CDR3 runs 13 residues. Per the germline V gene, CDR1 is LNHDA and CDR2 is SQIVND (reference sequence). With 5 bases removed from V and 7 bases from J, the gap between germline ends came to 11 bases. The CDR3 nucleotides are TGTGCCAGTAGTGGTAGGTTTGGTGAAAAACTGTTTTTT. Residues: CASSGRFGEKLFF.